The entry below describes one TCR beta chain. Its antigen is unidentified. The CDR3 has 12 amino acids. Germline lookup yields CDR1 MGHRA and CDR2 YSYEKL. Trimming removed 1 base at V and 4 bases at J, with 3 bases between. Method: immunoSEQ multiplex PCR; TCRdb's copy keeps in-frame clones and lacks some. The sample includes 84,000 or so clones, around nine tenths of them seen just once. This specimen comes from a study of graft-versus-host responses after intestinal transplantation. Study-wide findings and caveats: Patients who carried graft-donor T cell macrochimerism also had high graft-versus-host to host-versus-graft clonal ratios in their allografts.

The TCR comes from a human donor who received an intestinal transplant. The sample consisted of unstimulated CD4+ T cells sorted from spleen or lymph node cells, taken before intestinal transplant. The chain has TRBV4-1 and TRBJ2-3; D ambiguous. The CDR3 coding sequence is TGCGCCAGCAGCCAAGTGGCAGATACGCAGTATTTT. Its protein is CASSQVADTQYF.